Below are 18 T cell receptor beta chains sequenced from a single sample in a study of T cells after posttransplantation cyclophosphamide. Sequenced by immunoSEQ multiplex PCR; TCRdb stores in-frame clones only, minus some. The table records approximately 670 clones, 81% of them present only once. What was sequenced was memory CD8+ T cells sorted from blood. Every receptor here comes from a man between 40 and 49 years old in good health, CMV-negative, and a related stem cell transplant donor.

The rearrangement joins TRBV29-1 to TRBJ2-1, with TRBD1 identical over 9 bases. Germline V CDR1 and CDR2: SQVTM, ANQGSEA. Trimming at V came to 6 bases and at J to 3 bases, leaving 9 bases not matched to a gene. The CDR3 contains 15 residues. The CDR3 DNA reads TGCAGCGTATCCGGGACAGGGTTATACTACAATGAGCAGTTCTTC. Its translation: CSVSGTGLYYNEQFF.

V gene TRBV4-1 combines with J gene TRBJ2-5; D is possibly TRBD2 (6 bases). The CDR3 contains 19 residues. Trimming took off 0 bases at V and 4 bases at J, with 24 bases between the two ends. Germline V gene data show CDR1 as MGHRA and CDR2 as YSYEKL. This CDR3 is CASSQEVYGTRLGGETQYF. Written as DNA, the CDR3 is TGCGCCAGCAGCCAAGAGGTTTACGGGACCCGCTTGGGGGGAGAGACCCAGTACTTC.

The chain carries TRBV2 and TRBJ1-1; 8 nucleotides align to TRBD1. There are 14 residues in the CDR3. The trim removed 5 bases at V and 0 bases at J, leaving 2 bases unmatched. Per the germline V gene, CDR1 is SNHLY and CDR2 is FYNNEI. The CDR3 sequence: CASSTTGVNTEAFF. In DNA, the CDR3 is TGTGCCAGCAGTACGACAGGGGTGAACACTGAAGCTTTCTTT. Combining the CDR3 with reference TRBV2 and TRBJ1-1 gives the whole variable domain EPEVTQTPSHQVTQMGQEVILRCVPISNHLYFYWYRQILGQKVEFLVSFYNNEISEKSEIFDDQFSVERPDGSNFTLKIRSTKLEDSAMYFCASSTTGVNTEAFFGQGTRLTVV.

The chain joins TRBV10-2 to TRBJ2-5; 11 bases match TRBD2. The J call may be faulty, since TRBJ2-7 better matches the DNA end. The CDR3 is 16 amino acids. Germline CDR1 reads WSHSY; CDR2 reads SAAADI. In nucleotides, the CDR3 is TGCGCCAGCAGCCTGACTAGCGGGACGTCCAGGAGCGAGCAGTACTTC. As protein: CASSLTSGTSRSEQYF.

This chain links TRBV9 with TRBJ2-7, with TRBD2 matching 11 bases. The germline V gene encodes CDR1 SGDLS and CDR2 YYNGEE. The length of the CDR3 is 15 residues. The junction had 2 bases not matched to a gene; V was cut back by 3 bases and J by 0 bases. CDR3 sequence: CASSAGLADSYEQYF. The CDR3 nucleotides are TGTGCCAGCAGCGCGGGACTAGCGGACTCCTACGAGCAGTACTTC.

This clone was counted once. This rearrangement joins TRBV6-4 to TRBJ2-2; D is undetermined. Germline V gene lookup returns CDR1 MRHNA and CDR2 SNTAGT. V was clipped by 2 bases and J by 0 bases, with 7 bases between them. This CDR3 has 15 residues. For the CDR3, the DNA is TGTGCCAGCAGTGACGGTCTAGCGAACACCGGGGAGCTGTTTTTT. It codes for CASSDGLANTGELFF.

This sequence joins TRBV27 and TRBJ1-2, with 8 nucleotides matching TRBD1. This CDR3 spans 13 amino acids. Germline V lookup: CDR1 MNHEY, CDR2 SMNVEV (reference sequence). V shed 2 bases and J 7 bases; nucleotides not matched to a gene: 3. The CDR3 loop is CASSLVGQGGYTF. CDR3 nucleotides: TGTGCCAGCAGTTTAGTTGGACAGGGTGGCTACACCTTC.

The V call is TRBV27, the J call TRBJ2-1; TRBD2 aligns across 9 bases. The V segment lost 2 bases and the J segment 7 bases; nucleotides outside the gene matches: 3. The CDR3 has 14 residues. CDR1 and CDR2 (germline): MNHEY, SMNVEV (reference sequence). The CDR3 nucleotides read TGTGCCAGCAGTTTAATTAGCGGGAGTAATGAGCAGTTCTTC. It codes for CASSLISGSNEQFF.

The V gene is TRBV6-4, the J gene TRBJ2-1, with 10 positions matching TRBD2. Germline CDR1 MRHNA, CDR2 SNTAGT. The CDR3 loop spans 16 amino acids. Trimming cost V 0 bases and J 4 bases; bases outside gene matches: 3. In DNA, the CDR3 is TGTGCCAGCAGTGACTCAGCTAGCGGGGGATACAATGAGCAGTTCTTC. Encoded protein: CASSDSASGGYNEQFF.

The V gene is TRBV9, the J gene TRBJ2-1, with a tentative D call TRBD2 (5 bases). CDR1 is SGDLS and CDR2 is YYNGEE in the germline V gene. CDR3 size: 19 residues. Between the trimmed V and J ends, which lost 3 bases and 2 bases, there was a span of 24 bases. The CDR3 region has the DNA TGTGCCAGCAGCGCCCACGTCGGAGGAAGGACCAAAGCCTACAATGAGCAGTTCTTC. Translation gives CASSAHVGGRTKAYNEQFF. The variable domain in full, with the rest retrieved from reference TRBV9 and TRBJ2-1, is DSGVTQTPKHLITATGQRVTLRCSPRSGDLSVYWYQQSLDQGLQFLIQYYNGEERAKGNILERFSAQQFPDLHSELNLSSLELGDSALYFCASSAHVGGRTKAYNEQFFGPGTRLTVL.

The count of this clone is one. The CDR3 sequence is CASSLIGSGIYNEQFF. The CDR3 bases are TGTGCCAGCAGCTTAATCGGTAGCGGGATCTACAATGAGCAGTTCTTC. This chain connects TRBV7-3 to TRBJ2-1, with 8 bases that match TRBD2. CDR1 and CDR2 from the germline V gene are SGHTA and FQGTGA. J was trimmed by 3 bases and V by 1 base; bases with no gene match: 5. This CDR3 is 16 amino acids long.

V and J are TRBV27 and TRBJ2-3; 9 bases match TRBD2. The CDR3 length is 16 residues. V shed 5 bases and J 2 bases; nucleotides not matched to a gene: 8. CDR1 and CDR2 from the germline V gene are MNHEY and SMNVEV (reference sequence). The CDR3 here is CASSHPREGLTDTQYF. The CDR3 nucleotides read TGTGCCAGCAGTCACCCGCGGGAGGGCCTCACAGATACGCAGTATTTT.

The V gene is TRBV9, the J gene TRBJ2-3; no clear D gene. The CDR3 spans 16 residues. The V end was cut by 0 bases, the J end by 1 base, with 12 bases between. The germline V gene encodes CDR1 SGDLS and CDR2 YYNGEE. The CDR3, as DNA: TGTGCCAGCAGCGTAGGCGTTGTGGTCGGCACAGATACGCAGTATTTT. It translates to CASSVGVVVGTDTQYF.

This chain connects TRBV27 to TRBJ1-2; D is possibly TRBD1 (5 bases). The CDR3 sequence is 14 residues long. V was trimmed by 0 bases and J by 6 bases, leaving 11 bases between them. The germline V gene has CDR1 MNHEY and CDR2 SMNVEV (reference sequence). The CDR3 protein is CASSLSGGTNGYTF. The CDR3 region has the DNA TGTGCCAGCAGTTTATCGGGAGGGACTAATGGCTACACCTTC.

This chain connects TRBV4-2 to TRBJ2-1; 11 positions match TRBD2. CDR3 size: 18 residues. The trim removed 7 bases at V and 2 bases at J, leaving 13 bases unmatched. The germline V gene has CDR1 LGHNA and CDR2 YNFKEQ. The CDR3 protein is CASTQGDISGRAYNEQFF. The DNA of the CDR3 is TGTGCCAGCACCCAGGGCGATATTAGCGGGAGGGCCTACAATGAGCAGTTCTTC.

The chain recombines TRBV28 with TRBJ1-1; 7 bases match TRBD1. Germline V gene lookup returns CDR1 MDHEN and CDR2 SYDVKM. Trimming cost V 5 bases and J 3 bases; bases outside gene matches: 6. The CDR3 extends over 14 amino acids. In DNA, the CDR3 is TGTGCCAGCAGTCAAGACAGGGCCGACACTGAAGCTTTCTTT. This gives the protein CASSQDRADTEAFF.

CDR3 amino acids: CASSDSHSGANVLTF. DNA of the CDR3: TGTGCCAGCAGTGACTCACACTCTGGGGCCAACGTCCTGACTTTC. The V gene is TRBV6-4, the J gene TRBJ2-6, with D uncertain. V was clipped by 0 bases and J by 0 bases, with 3 bases between them. The CDR3 consists of 15 residues. Per the germline V gene, CDR1 is MRHNA and CDR2 is SNTAGT.

The V call is TRBV4-3, the J call TRBJ2-7; 10 nucleotides line up with TRBD1. V lost 3 bases, J lost 4 bases, and 6 bases stayed unmatched. The CDR3 sequence is 15 residues long. CDR1 is LGHNA and CDR2 is YSLEER in the germline V gene. CDR3 bases: TGCGCCAGCAGCCACTCCGGGACAGGGGAATACGAGCAGTACTTC. Encoded protein: CASSHSGTGEYEQYF.